This T cell receptor (beta chain) was retrieved from a study of OX40 agonist ivuxolimab in advanced cancers. Study-wide background: An anti-OX40 (CD134) antibody with agonistic activity, ivuxolimab, was administered to patients. Findings of the study overall: Compared with others, partial responders at 0.1-3.0 mg/kg displayed clonal expansion among the lowest.

The V gene's germline CDR1 is LGHNA and CDR2 YNFKEQ. The trim removed 2 bases at V and 0 bases at J, leaving 5 bases unmatched. The length of the CDR3 is 16 residues. Clones were sequenced by immunoSEQ multiplex PCR, and TCRdb holds only the in-frame ones, with some missing. The sample yields 37,000 or so clones, about 80% seen once. Regarding this clone: Its specificity is not known.

No patient had autoimmune disease or received systemic immunosuppression. The chain joins TRBV4-2 to TRBJ1-1, with 8 bases that match TRBD1. The sample here was CD4+ or CD8+ T cells sorted from blood, taken in a trial of the OX40 agonist ivuxolimab. The TCR was taken from an adult with an advanced solid tumor such as melanoma, head and neck, liver or kidney cancer. The chain's CDR3 is CASSQRDRFMNTEAFF. Written as DNA, the CDR3 is TGTGCCAGCAGCCAAAGGGACAGGTTCATGAACACTGAAGCTTTCTTT.